This is a list of T cell receptor beta chains from one sample in a study of cytomegalovirus exposure and HLA in healthy donors. TCRdb keeps only in-frame clones here, not all; method: immunoSEQ multiplex PCR. Here the sample spans 90,000 to 120,000 clones, 70% to 80% being singletons. The source material was PBMCs. The receptors originated from a man younger than 35 in good health and CMV-seronegative. CDR3s include the opening cysteine and the closing phenylalanine or tryptophan. The order of the fields is V gene, J gene, CDR3 protein.

V: TRBV11-2; J: TRBJ1-1; CDR3: CASSGLRGSTEAFF
V: TRBV6-1; J: TRBJ2-7; CDR3: CASSVRTGAHEQYF
V: TRBV7-9; J: TRBJ1-2; CDR3: CASSYYTGTGGYPF
V: TRBV18; J: TRBJ2-7; CDR3: CASSPYQAEYEQYF
V: TRBV29-1; J: TRBJ2-7; CDR3: CSVEDTYEQYF
V: TRBV10-2; J: TRBJ2-5; CDR3: CASSRGEWQETQYF
V: TRBV7-7; J: TRBJ2-2; CDR3: CASSLARDTGELFF
V: TRBV5-6; J: TRBJ1-4; CDR3: CASSLTVHTTNEKLFF
V: TRBV9; J: TRBJ2-3; CDR3: CASSAGSTRTDTQYF
V: TRBV7-9; J: TRBJ2-7; CDR3: CASSLGGLAGDEQYF
V: TRBV19; J: TRBJ2-1; CDR3: CASSIGGQRFNEQFF
V: TRBV6-5; J: TRBJ1-1; CDR3: CASSWRQDVTEAFF
V: TRBV7-2; J: TRBJ2-5; CDR3: CASSLVLAGRETQYF
V: TRBV6-5; J: TRBJ2-7; CDR3: CASTQHGTGVYEQYF
V: TRBV27; J: TRBJ2-5; CDR3: CASSFRGGVTQYF